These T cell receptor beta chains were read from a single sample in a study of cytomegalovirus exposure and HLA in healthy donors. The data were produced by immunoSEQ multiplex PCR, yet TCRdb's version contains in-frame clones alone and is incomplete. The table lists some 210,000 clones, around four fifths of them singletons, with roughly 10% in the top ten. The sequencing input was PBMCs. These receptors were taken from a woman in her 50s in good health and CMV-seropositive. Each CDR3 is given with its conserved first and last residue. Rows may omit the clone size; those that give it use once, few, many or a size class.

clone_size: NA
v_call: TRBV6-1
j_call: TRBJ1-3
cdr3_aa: CASSHRGTGETIYF

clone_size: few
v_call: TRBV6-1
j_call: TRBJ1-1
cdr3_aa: CASSVTENTEAFF

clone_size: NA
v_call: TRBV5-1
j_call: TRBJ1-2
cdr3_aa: CASSLAGMGYTF

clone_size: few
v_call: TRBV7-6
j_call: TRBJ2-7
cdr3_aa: CASSYTRTGAGLYQYF

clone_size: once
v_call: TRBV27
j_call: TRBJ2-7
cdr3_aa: CASGRGDRGFPYEQYF

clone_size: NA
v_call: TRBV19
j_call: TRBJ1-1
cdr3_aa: CASKAGNTEAFF

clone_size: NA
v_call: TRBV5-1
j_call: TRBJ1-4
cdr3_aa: CASSTSFDSEKLFF

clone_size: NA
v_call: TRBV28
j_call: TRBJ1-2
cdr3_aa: CASTSSFRGPNYGYTF

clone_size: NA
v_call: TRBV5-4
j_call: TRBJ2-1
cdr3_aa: CASSPPPGGPSYNEQFF

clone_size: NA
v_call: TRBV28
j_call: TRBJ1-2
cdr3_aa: CASHNRPGRDYGYTF

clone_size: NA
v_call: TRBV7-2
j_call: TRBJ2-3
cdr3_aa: CASSLDGGGWDTQYF

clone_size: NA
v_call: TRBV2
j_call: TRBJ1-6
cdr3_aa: CASRFARGNNSPLHF

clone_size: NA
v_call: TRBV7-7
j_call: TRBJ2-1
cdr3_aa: CASSQPGLANEQFF

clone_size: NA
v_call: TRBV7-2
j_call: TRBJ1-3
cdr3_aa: CASSLEQASSGNTIYF